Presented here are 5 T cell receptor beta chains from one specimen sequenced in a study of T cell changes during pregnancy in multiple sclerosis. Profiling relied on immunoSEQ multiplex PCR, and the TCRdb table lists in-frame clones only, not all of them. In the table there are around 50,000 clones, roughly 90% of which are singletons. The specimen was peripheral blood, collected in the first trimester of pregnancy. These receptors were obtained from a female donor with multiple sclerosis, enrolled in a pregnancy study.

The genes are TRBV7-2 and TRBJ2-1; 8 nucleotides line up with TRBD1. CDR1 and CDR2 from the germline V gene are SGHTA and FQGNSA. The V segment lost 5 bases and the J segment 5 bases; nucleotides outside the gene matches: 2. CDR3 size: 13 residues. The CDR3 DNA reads TGTGCCAGCAGCCAGGGACAGGACAATGAGCAGTTCTTC. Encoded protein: CASSQGQDNEQFF.

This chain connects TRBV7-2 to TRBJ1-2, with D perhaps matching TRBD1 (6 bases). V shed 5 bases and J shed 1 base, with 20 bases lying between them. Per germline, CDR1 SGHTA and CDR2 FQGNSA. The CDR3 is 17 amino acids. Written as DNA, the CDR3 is TGTGCCAGCAGCGTCGGAGGGGGGGGTAGGGGTAACTATGGCTACACCTTC. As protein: CASSVGGGGRGNYGYTF.

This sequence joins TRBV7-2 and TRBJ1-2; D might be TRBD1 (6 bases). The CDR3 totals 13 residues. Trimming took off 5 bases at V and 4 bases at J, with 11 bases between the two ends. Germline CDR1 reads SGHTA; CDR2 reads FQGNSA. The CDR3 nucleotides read TGTGCCAGCAGCCCGGGACACGTCTATGGCTACACCTTC. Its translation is CASSPGHVYGYTF.

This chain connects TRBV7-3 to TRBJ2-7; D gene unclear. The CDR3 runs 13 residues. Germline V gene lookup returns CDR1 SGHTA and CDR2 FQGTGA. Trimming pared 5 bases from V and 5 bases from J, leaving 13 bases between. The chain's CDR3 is CASSPQRGDEQYF. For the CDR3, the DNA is TGTGCCAGCAGCCCCCAAAGAGGAGACGAGCAGTACTTC.

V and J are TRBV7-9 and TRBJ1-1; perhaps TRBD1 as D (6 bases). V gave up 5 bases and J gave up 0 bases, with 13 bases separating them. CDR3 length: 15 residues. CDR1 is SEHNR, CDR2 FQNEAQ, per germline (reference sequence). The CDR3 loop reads CASSPGQYMNTEAFF. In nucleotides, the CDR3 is TGTGCCAGCAGCCCCGGACAGTACATGAACACTGAAGCTTTCTTT.